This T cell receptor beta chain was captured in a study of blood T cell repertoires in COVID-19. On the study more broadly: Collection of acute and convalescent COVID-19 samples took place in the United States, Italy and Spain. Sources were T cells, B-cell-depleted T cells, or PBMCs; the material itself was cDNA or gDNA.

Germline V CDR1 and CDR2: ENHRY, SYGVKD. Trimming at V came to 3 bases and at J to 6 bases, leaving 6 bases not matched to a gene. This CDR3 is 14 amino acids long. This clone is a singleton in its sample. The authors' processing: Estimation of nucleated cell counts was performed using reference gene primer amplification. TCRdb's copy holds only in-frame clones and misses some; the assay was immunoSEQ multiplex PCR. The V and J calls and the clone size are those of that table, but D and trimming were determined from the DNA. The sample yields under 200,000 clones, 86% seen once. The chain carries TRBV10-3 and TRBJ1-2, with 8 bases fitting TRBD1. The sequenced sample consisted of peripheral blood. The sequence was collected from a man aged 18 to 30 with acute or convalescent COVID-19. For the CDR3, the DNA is TGTGCCATCAGTGACCCGGGACAGGTCAATGGCTACACCTTC. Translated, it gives CAISDPGQVNGYTF.